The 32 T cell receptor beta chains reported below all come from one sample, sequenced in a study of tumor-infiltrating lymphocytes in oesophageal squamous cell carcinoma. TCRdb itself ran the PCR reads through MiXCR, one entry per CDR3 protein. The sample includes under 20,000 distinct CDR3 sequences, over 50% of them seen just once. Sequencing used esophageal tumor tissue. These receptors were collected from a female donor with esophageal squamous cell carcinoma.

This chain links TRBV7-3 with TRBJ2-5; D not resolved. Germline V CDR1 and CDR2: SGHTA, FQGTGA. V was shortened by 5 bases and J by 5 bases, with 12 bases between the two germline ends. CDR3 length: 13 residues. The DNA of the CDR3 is TGTGCCAGCAGCCCTGCTAGATCCGAGACCCAGTACTTC. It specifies CASSPARSETQYF. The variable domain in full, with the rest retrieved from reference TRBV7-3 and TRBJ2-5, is GAGVSQTPSNKVTEKGKYVELRCDPISGHTALYWYRQSLGQGPEFLIYFQGTGAADDSGLPNDRFFAVRPEGSVSTLKIQRTERGDSAVYLCASSPARSETQYFGPGTRLLVL.

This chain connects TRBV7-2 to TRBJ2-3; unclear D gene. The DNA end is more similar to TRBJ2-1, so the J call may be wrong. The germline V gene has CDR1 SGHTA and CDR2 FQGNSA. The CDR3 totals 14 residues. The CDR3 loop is CASSLGDSRNEQFF. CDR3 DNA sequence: TGTGCCAGCAGCTTAGGTGACTCCCGCAATGAGCAGTTCTTC.

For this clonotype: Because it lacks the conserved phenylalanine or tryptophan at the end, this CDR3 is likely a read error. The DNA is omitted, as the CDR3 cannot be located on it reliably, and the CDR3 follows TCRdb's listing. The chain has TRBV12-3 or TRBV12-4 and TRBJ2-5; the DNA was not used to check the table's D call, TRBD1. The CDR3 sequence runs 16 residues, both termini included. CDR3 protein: CASSRGPGTYEQYFGN.

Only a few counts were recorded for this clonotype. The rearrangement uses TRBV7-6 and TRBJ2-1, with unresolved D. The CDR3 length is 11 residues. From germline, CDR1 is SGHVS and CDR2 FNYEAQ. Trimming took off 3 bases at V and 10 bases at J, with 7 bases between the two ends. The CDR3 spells CASSFAREQFF. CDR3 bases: TGTGCCAGCAGCTTTGCACGGGAGCAGTTCTTC.

CDR3 region: CATSDSRTVSYGYTF. The CDR3 bases are TGTGCCACCAGTGATTCTAGGACAGTGAGCTATGGCTACACCTTC. V usage is TRBV24-1 and J usage is TRBJ1-2, with a tentative D call TRBD1 (6 bases). CDR3 size: 15 residues. V was trimmed by 2 bases and J by 4 bases, leaving 13 bases between them. Germline V gives CDR1 KGHDR, CDR2 SFDVKD.

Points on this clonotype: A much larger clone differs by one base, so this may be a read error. CDR3 region: CASSWTSGNNEQYF. In nucleotides, the CDR3 is TGTGCCAGCAGCTGGACTAGCGGGAACAATGAGCAGTACTTC. V is TRBV12-3 or TRBV12-4 and J is TRBJ2-7; 12 bases are a match to TRBD2. CDR3 length equals 14 residues. After removal of 6 bases from V and 7 bases from J, the junction contained 7 bases not matched to a gene.

The CDR3 protein is CASSPSTGGAHEQFF. As DNA, the CDR3 is TGTGCCAGCAGCCCCTCGACGGGAGGGGCCCATGAGCAGTTCTTC. The genes are TRBV7-2 and TRBJ2-1, with 8 nucleotides matching TRBD2. The CDR3 loop spans 15 amino acids. Germline values: CDR1 SGHTA, CDR2 FQGNSA. V lost 5 bases, J lost 8 bases, and 11 bases stayed unmatched.

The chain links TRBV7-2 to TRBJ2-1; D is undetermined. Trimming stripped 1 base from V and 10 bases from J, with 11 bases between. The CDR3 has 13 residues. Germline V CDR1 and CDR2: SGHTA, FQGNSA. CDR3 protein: CASSLVWVYEQFF. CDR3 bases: TGTGCCAGCAGCTTAGTATGGGTCTACGAGCAGTTCTTC.

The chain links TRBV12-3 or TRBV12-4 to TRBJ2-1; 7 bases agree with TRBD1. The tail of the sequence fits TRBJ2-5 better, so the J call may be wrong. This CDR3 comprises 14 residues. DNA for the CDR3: TGTGCCAGCAGTTTAGCAGGGGGCGAAGAGACCCAGTACTTC. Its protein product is CASSLAGGEETQYF.

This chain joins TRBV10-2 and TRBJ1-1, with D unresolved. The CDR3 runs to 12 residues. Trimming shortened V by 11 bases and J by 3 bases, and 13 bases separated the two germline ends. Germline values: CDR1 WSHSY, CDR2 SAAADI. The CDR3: CAVGRVDTEAFF. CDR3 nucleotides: TGCGCCGTAGGGCGGGTGGACACTGAAGCTTTCTTT.

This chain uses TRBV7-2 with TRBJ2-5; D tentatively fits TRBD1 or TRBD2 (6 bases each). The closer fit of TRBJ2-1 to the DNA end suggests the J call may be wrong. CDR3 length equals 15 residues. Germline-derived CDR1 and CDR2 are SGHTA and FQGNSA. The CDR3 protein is CASGGGGAYYNEQFF. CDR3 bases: TGTGCCTCCGGGGGCGGAGGGGCGTATTACAATGAGCAGTTCTTC.

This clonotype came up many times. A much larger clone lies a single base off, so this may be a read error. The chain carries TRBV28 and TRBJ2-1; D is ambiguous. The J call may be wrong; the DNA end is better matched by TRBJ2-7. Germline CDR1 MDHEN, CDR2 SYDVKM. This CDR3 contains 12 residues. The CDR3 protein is CASSPFGDEQYF. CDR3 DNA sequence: TGTGCCAGCAGCCCCTTTGGGGACGAGCAGTACTTC.

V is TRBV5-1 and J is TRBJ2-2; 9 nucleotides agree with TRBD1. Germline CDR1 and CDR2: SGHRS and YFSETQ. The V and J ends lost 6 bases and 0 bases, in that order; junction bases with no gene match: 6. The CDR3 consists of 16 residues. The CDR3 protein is CASNDRGTANTGELFF. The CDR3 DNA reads TGCGCCAGCAACGACAGGGGGACCGCGAACACCGGGGAGCTGTTTTTT.

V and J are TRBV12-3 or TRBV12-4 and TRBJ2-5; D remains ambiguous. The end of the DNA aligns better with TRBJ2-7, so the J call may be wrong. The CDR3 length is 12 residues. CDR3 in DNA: TGTGCCAGCAGTTTATACAGCTACGAGCAGTACTTC. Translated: CASSLYSYEQYF.

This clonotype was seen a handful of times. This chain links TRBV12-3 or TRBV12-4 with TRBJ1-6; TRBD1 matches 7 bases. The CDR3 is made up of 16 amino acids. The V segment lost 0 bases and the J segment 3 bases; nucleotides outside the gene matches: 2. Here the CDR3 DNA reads TGTGCCAGCAGTTTAGCCCAGGGGGTCTATAATTCACCCCTCCACTTT. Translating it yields CASSLAQGVYNSPLHF.

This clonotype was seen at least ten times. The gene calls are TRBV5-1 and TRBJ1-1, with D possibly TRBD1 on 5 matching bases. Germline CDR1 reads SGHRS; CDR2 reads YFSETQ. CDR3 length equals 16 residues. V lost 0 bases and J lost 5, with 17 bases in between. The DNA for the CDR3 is TGCGCCAGCAGCTTGGCCCCGGGGACCAAGAGGACTGAAGCTTTCTTT. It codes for CASSLAPGTKRTEAFF.

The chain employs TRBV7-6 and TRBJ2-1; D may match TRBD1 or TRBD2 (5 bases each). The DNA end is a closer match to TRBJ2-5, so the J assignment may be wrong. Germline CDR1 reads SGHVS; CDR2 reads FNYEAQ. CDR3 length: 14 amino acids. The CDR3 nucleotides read TGTGCCAGCAGCCCAGGGACGACCAAAGAGACCCAGTACTTC. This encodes CASSPGTTKETQYF.

CDR3: CASSLAGGASYNEQYF. CDR3 bases: TGTGCCAGCAGCTTAGCTGGAGGGGCCTCCTACAATGAGCAGTACTTC. The chain carries TRBV7-2 and TRBJ2-1, with D perhaps matching TRBD2 (6 bases). With the DNA end fitting TRBJ2-7 better, the J assignment may be wrong. Germline V lookup: CDR1 SGHTA, CDR2 FQGNSA. There are 16 residues in the CDR3.

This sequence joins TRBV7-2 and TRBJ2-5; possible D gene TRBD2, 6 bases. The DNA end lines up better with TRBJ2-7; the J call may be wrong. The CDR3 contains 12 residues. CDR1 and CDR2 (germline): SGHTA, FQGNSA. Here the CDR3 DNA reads TGTGCCAGCAGCTTCAGGAGGGGCGAGCAGTACTTC. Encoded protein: CASSFRRGEQYF.

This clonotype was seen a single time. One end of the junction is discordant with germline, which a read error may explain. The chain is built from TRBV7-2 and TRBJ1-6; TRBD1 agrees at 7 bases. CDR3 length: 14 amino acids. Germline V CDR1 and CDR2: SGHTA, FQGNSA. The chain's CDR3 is CASSLKTGYNEQFF. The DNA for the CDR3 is TGTGCCAGCAGCTTGAAGACAGGGTACAATGAGCAGTTCTTT.

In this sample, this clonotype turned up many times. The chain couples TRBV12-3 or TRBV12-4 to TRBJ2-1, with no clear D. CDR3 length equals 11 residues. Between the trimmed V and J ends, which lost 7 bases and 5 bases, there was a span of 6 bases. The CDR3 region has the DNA TGTGCCAGCACCAGGAACAATGAGCAGTTCTTC. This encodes CASTRNNEQFF.

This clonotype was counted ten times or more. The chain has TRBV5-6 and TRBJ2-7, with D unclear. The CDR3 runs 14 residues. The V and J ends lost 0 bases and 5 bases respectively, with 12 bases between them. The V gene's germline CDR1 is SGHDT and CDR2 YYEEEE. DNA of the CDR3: TGTGCCAGCAGCTTGGGCGGTCAGTTACACGAGCAGTACTTC. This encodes CASSLGGQLHEQYF. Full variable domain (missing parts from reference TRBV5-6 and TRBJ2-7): DAGVTQSPTHLIKTRGQQVTLRCSPKSGHDTVSWYQQALGQGPQFIFQYYEEEERQRGNFPDRFSGHQFPNYSSELNVNALLLGDSALYLCASSLGGQLHEQYFGPGTRLTVT.

The CDR3 DNA is TGTGCCAGCCGATTCCCCGCCCAGTACTTC. It codes for CASRFPAQYF. The rearrangement links TRBV7-6 to TRBJ2-1; no definite D call. The J call is in doubt because the DNA end fits TRBJ2-5 better. The germline CDR1 and CDR2 sequences are SGHVS and FNYEAQ. There are 10 residues in the CDR3.

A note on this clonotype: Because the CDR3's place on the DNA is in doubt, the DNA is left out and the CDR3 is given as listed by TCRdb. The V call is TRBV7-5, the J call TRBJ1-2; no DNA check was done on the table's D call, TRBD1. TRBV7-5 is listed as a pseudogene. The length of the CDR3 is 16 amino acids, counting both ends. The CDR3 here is CISVPEAGGGNYGYTF.

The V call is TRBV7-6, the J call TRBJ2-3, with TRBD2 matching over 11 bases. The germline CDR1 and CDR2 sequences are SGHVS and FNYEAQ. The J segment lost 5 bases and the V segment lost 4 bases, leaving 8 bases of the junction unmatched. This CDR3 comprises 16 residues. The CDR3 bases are TGTGCCAGCAGCTCGACCGGGACTAGCGGAAGAGATACGCAGTATTTT. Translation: CASSSTGTSGRDTQYF.

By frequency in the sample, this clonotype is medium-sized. The DNA of the CDR3 is TGTGCCAGTTCTACAGGGTTTGCTAATGAAAAACTGTTTTTT. Protein product: CASSTGFANEKLFF. V usage is TRBV7-2 and J usage is TRBJ1-4; maybe TRBD1 (6 bases). The CDR3 extends over 14 amino acids. V was trimmed by 9 bases and J by 3 bases, leaving 14 bases between them. The V gene's germline CDR1 is SGHTA and CDR2 FQGNSA. Based on the CDR3 plus reference TRBV7-2 and TRBJ1-4, the full variable domain is GAGVSQSPSNKVTEKGKDVELRCDPISGHTALYWYRQSLGQGLEFLIYFQGNSAPDKSGLPSDRFSAERTGGSVSTLTIQRTQQEDSAVYLCASSTGFANEKLFFGSGTQLSVL.

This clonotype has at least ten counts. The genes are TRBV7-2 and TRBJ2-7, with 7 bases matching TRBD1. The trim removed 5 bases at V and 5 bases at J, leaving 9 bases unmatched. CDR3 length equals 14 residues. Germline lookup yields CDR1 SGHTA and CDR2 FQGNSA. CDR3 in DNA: TGTGCCAGCAGCCGGGACAGAATTTCCGACGAGCAGTACTTC. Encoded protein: CASSRDRISDEQYF.

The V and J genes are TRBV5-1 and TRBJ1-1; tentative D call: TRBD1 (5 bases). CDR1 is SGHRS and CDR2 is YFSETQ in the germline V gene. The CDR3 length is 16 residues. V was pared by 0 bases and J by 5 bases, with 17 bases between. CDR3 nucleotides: TGCGCCAGCAGCTTGGGGGGCAGCTCAAGGAGGACTGAAGCTTTCTTT. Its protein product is CASSLGGSSRRTEAFF.

Here the CDR3 reads CASSQRMDREHYGYTF. CDR3 bases: TGCGCCAGCAGCCAACGTATGGACAGGGAGCACTATGGCTACACCTTC. The rearrangement joins TRBV5-1 to TRBJ1-2; 8 nucleotides align to TRBD1. CDR3 length: 16 residues. The trim removed 4 bases at V and 3 bases at J, leaving 11 bases unmatched. CDR1 and CDR2 (germline): SGHRS, YFSETQ.

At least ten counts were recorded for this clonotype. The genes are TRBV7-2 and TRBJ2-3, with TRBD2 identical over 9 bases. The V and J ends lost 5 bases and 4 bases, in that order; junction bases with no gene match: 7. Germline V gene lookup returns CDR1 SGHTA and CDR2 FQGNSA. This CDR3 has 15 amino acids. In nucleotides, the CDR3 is TGTGCCAGCAGCGGACAAGCGGGAGGAGCAGATACGCAGTATTTT. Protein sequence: CASSGQAGGADTQYF.

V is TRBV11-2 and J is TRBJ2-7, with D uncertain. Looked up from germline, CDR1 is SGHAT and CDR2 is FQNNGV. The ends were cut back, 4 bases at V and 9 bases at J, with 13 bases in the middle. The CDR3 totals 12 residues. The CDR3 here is CASSSVTDTQYF. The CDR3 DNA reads TGTGCCAGCAGCTCAGTTACAGATACGCAGTACTTC. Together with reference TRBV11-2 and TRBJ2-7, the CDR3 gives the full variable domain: EAGVAQSPRYKIIEKRQSVAFWCNPISGHATLYWYQQILGQGPKLLIQFQNNGVVDDSQLPKDRFSAERLKGVDSTLKIQPAKLEDSAVYLCASSSVTDTQYFGPGTRLTVT.

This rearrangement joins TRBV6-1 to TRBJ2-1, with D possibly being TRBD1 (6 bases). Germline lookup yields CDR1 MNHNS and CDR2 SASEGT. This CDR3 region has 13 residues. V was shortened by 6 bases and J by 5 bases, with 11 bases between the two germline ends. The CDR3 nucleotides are TGTGCCAGCAGGTCACAGGGAGACAATGAGCAGTTCTTC. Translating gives CASRSQGDNEQFF.